Presented here are 2 T cell receptor beta chains from one specimen sequenced in a study of early stage breast cancer tumors. Method: immunoSEQ multiplex PCR; TCRdb's copy keeps in-frame clones and lacks some. The sample lists fewer than 70,000 clones, roughly 80% occurring once. The sample taken for sequencing was blood. These receptors all stem from a person in their 40s with breast cancer.

The V and J genes are TRBV27 and TRBJ2-1; D is uncertain. The V and J ends lost 2 bases and 7 bases respectively, with 12 bases between them. Germline assignment: CDR1 MNHEY and CDR2 SMNVEV (reference sequence). This CDR3 is 14 amino acids long. The CDR3 DNA sequence: TGTGCCAGCAGTTTAAGGTCACTGGGGAATGAGCAGTTCTTC. Protein sequence: CASSLRSLGNEQFF.

This clone appeared a few times. The gene calls are TRBV4-1 and TRBJ2-7, with 11 bases identical to TRBD1. The germline gives CDR1 MGHRA, CDR2 YSYEKL. This CDR3 region has 15 residues. Losses at the gene ends were 0 bases for V and 2 bases for J; bases not matched to a gene: 0. The CDR3 protein is CASSQEDRGPYEQYF. CDR3 DNA sequence: TGCGCCAGCAGCCAAGAGGACAGGGGGCCCTACGAGCAGTACTTC.